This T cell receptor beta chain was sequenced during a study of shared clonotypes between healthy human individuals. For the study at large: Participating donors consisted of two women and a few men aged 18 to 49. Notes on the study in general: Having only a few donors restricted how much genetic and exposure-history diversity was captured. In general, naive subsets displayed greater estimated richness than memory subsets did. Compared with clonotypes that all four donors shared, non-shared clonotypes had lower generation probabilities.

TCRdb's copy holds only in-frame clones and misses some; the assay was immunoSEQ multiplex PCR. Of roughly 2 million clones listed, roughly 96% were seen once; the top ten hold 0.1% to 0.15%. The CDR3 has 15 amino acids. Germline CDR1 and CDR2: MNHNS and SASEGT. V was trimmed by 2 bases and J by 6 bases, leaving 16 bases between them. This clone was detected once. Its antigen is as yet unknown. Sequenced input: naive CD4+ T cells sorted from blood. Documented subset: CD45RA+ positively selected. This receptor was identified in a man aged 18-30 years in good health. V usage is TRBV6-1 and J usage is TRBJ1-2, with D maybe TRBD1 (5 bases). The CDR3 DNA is TGTGCCAGCAGTGAATCGGACACCCGGCAGAATGGCTACACCTTC. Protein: CASSESDTRQNGYTF.